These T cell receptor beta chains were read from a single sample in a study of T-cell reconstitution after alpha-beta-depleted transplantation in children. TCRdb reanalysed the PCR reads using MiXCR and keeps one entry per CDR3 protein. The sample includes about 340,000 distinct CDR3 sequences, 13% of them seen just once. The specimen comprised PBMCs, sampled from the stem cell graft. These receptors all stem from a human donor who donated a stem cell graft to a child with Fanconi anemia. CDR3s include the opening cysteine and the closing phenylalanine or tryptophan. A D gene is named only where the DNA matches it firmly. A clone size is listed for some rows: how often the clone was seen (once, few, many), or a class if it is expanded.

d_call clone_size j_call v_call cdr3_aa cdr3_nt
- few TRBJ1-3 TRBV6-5 CASSYSPSGNTIYF TGTGCCAGCAGTTACTCTCCATCTGGAAACACCATATATTTT
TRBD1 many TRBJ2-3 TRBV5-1 CASSSQGAKSADTQYF TGCGCCAGCAGCTCACAGGGGGCGAAGTCCGCAGATACGCAGTATTTT
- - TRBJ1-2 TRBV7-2 CASSFRGHGYTF TGTGCCAGCAGCTTCAGGGGCCACGGCTACACCTTC
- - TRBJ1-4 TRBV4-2 CASSQAVQGGFANEKLFF TGTGCCAGCAGCCAAGCGGTGCAGGGAGGTTTCGCTAATGAAAAACTGTTTTTT
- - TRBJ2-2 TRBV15 CATSRDHGELFF TGTGCCACCAGCAGAGATCACGGGGAGCTGTTTTTT
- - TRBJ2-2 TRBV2 CASSDKRTENTGELFF TGTGCCAGCAGTGATAAGCGGACAGAGAACACCGGGGAGCTGTTTTTT
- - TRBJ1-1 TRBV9 CASSPLGYSEAFF TGTGCCAGCAGCCCCCTCGGCTACAGTGAAGCTTTCTTT
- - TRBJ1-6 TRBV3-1 CASSLKRGNSPLHF TGTGCCAGCAGCTTGAAGAGGGGGAATTCACCCCTCCACTTT
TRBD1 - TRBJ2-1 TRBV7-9 CASSRTGYNEQFF TGTGCCAGCAGTCGGACAGGGTACAATGAGCAGTTCTTC
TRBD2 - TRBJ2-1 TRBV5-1 CASSTILGDTALAGVHNEQFF TGCGCCAGCAGCACTATTTTAGGGGACACCGCACTAGCGGGGGTCCACAATGAGCAGTTCTTC
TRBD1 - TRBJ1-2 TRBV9 CASSVGTGNGYTF TGTGCCAGCAGCGTAGGGACAGGGAATGGCTACACCTTC
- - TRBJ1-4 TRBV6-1 CASSRQFNEKLFF TGTGCCAGCAGCAGACAGTTTAATGAAAAACTGTTTTTT
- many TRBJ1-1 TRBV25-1 CASTKSGGKNTEAFF TGTGCCAGCACAAAAAGCGGGGGAAAGAACACTGAAGCTTTCTTT
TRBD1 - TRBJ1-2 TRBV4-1 CASSQKTGQDLAANYGYTF TGCGCCAGCAGCCAGAAGACAGGGCAGGATCTCGCGGCTAACTATGGCTACACCTTC
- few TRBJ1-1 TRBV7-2 CASSLDEENTEAFF TGTGCCAGCAGCTTAGATGAGGAGAACACTGAAGCTTTCTTT
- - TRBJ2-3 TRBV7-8 CASSLAWFRRLRDSTDTQYF TGTGCCAGCAGCTTAGCGTGGTTCAGGAGACTTCGAGATAGCACAGATACGCAGTATTTT
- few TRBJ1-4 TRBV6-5 CASSYSGSTEKLFF TGTGCCAGCAGTTACTCGGGGTCCACTGAAAAACTGTTTTTT
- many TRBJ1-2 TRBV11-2 CASSLRVQGGYTF TGTGCCAGCAGCTTACGAGTGCAGGGTGGCTACACCTTC
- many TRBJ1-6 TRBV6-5 CASSGGAWGDSPLHF TGTGCCAGCTCTGGGGGGGCGTGGGGAGATTCACCCCTCCACTTT
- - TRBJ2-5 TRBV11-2 CATYKGGTQYF TGTGCCACCTATAAGGGCGGGACCCAGTACTTC
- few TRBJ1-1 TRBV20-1 CSAPRNMNTEAFF TGCAGTGCTCCCAGGAACATGAACACTGAAGCTTTCTTT
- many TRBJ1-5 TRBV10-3 CASDSGDPNQPQHF TGTGCCAGTGACAGTGGGGACCCTAATCAGCCCCAGCATTTT
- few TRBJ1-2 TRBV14 CASSQDHSYGYTF TGTGCCAGCAGCCAAGACCACAGCTATGGCTACACCTTC
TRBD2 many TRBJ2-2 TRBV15 CATSFGGGYTGELFF TGTGCCACCAGCTTCGGGGGGGGTTACACCGGGGAGCTGTTTTTT
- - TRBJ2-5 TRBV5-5 CASSLAGDETQYF TGTGCCAGCAGCTTGGCGGGTGACGAGACCCAGTACTTC
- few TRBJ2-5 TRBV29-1 CSVDPGQKETQYF TGCAGCGTTGATCCCGGACAAAAGGAGACCCAGTACTTC
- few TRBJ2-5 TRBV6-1 CASSPPAAQLETQYF TGTGCCAGCAGCCCCCCGGCGGCCCAGTTAGAGACCCAGTACTTC
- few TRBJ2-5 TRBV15 CATSREGRTQYF TGTGCCACCAGCAGAGAGGGTCGGACCCAGTACTTC
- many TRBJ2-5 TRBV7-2 CASSLVGKQTQYF TGTGCCAGCAGCTTAGTCGGTAAACAGACCCAGTACTTC
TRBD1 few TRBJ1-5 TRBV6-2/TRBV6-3 CASRPFLSGTGSNNQPQHF TGTGCCAGCAGGCCCTTTCTATCCGGGACAGGGAGTAACAATCAGCCCCAGCATTTT